The sequence of this T cell receptor (beta chain) was determined in a study of preoperative IRX-2 immunotherapy in early breast cancer. Specified treatment: preoperative locoregional IRX-2 cytokine immunotherapy. Assay: immunoSEQ multiplex PCR; the TCRdb copy retains only in-frame clones and omits some. The table lists 15,000 to 25,000 clones, approximately 80% of them singletons. The ends were cut back, 7 bases at V and 0 bases at J, with 9 bases in the middle. The CDR3 extends over 13 amino acids. CDR1 MDHEN and CDR2 SYDVKM come from the germline V gene. The rearrangement links TRBV28 to TRBJ1-1; D remains unclear. Sequencing was performed on lymph node tissue, taken after IRX-2 immunotherapy. The TCR comes from a human donor with breast cancer. The CDR3 DNA follows: TGTGCCAGCAAGAAGGGAATGAACACTGAAGCTTTCTTT. Its protein is CASKKGMNTEAFF.